In its sample, the clone carrying this TCR beta chain was seen a few times. Its matching antigen is unknown. Each TCR library used around 0.5 ug of total RNA and a linear amplification protocol. Using its own MiXCR run on the reads, TCRdb lists one record per CDR3 protein. The sample records 150,000 to 200,000 distinct CDR3 sequences, around 70% being singletons. CD4+CD8-CD45RO-CD45RA+ cells were naive CD4+; CD8+CD4-CD45RA+CD27bright cells were naive CD8+. The data are from a study of healthy donors' naive CD4 and CD8 T cells. Study findings and constraints: Negatively charged CDR3s marked CD8+ lineage; positively charged CDR3s marked CD4+ lineage.

The length of the CDR3 is 13 residues. V was clipped by 3 bases and J by 8 bases, with 12 bases between them. The chain carries TRBV12-3 or TRBV12-4 and TRBJ2-3; D is possibly TRBD1 or TRBD2 (6 bases each). The clonotype originates from a pool of human donors in good health; the sample pools cells from several healthy donors. What was sequenced was naive CD4+ and CD8+ T cells sorted from blood, pooled from several donors. DNA for the CDR3: TGTGCCAGCAGTTTTGAGGGGGGAGGTACGCAGTATTTT. Its protein is CASSFEGGGTQYF.